This T cell receptor (beta chain) was identified in a study of blood T cell repertoires in COVID-19 (dated by TCRdb to the early 2020s). Turning to the overall study: Samples from collaborators originated in the United States, Italy and Spain and spanned both the acute and convalescent phases of COVID-19. The prospective study material was composed of cDNA or gDNA derived from T cells, B-cell-depleted T cells, or PBMCs. The repertoires were released in a freely available public database intended as a resource for research on the immune response to SARS-CoV-2. The samples were drawn from the first 160 participants of the ongoing ImmuneRACE study and from over 950 subjects provided by 6 global collaborators. Where HLA class I and class II types were available, the types were taken from metadata supplied by the sample provider, not from assay-based typing. The dataset comprised deeply sampled blood TCRbeta repertoires from subjects exposed to, actively infected with, or recovered from COVID-19. The sample metadata nearly always contained a de-identified subject ID, COVID-19 status, age in years and sex.

Each collaborating institution followed its own protocols to collect whole blood in K2EDTA tubes. For TCRbeta analysis, collaborator samples were shipped as frozen whole blood, as isolated PBMCs, or as DNA extracted from either sample type. The immunoSEQ Assay, a bias-controlled multiplex PCR, was used to amplify TCRbeta CDR3 regions from genomic DNA. On the authors' methods: The number of nucleated cells in each sample was estimated by amplification of reference gene primers within the assay. Sequence reads were collapsed and filtered to measure the absolute abundance of every unique TCRbeta CDR3 rearrangement. For each sample, productive Simpson clonality was calculated as the square root of Simpson's diversity index across productive rearrangements. In TCRdb, the immuneACCESS table is reduced to in-frame sequences with V and J assigned. These tables do not hold every clone; where another copy was compared, an unresolved V gene accounts for under half, and the others remain unexplained. V, J and clone size reflect that table, while D and trimming were determined from the DNA. The sample table shows tens of thousands of clones, and roughly 83% are seen once. 7.5% to 10% of the sample comes from the top ten.

A note on this clone: The antigen this receptor binds is unknown. Within one base of it there is no much larger clone, and no base qualities were kept.

Study-wide conclusions, independent of this receptor: The quantity of clinical and demographic metadata differed by source and by participant and was supplied without curation.

Sequencing input: peripheral blood. This clonotype was sampled from a man older than 75 with active COVID-19.

CDR3 region: CASTEQVPGYEQYF. The DNA sequence is TGTGCCAGCACAGAACAGGTTCCAGGGTACGAGCAGTACTTC. The sequence joins TRBV6-6 to TRBJ2-7, with TRBD1 tentatively as D gene (5 bases match). The CDR3 has 14 amino acids, counting the end cysteine and phenylalanine. The DNA shown is the 42-base CDR3, in frame from base 1. A distance of 17 bases separates the germline ends of V and J, which lose 7 bases and 4 bases respectively. CDR1 and CDR2 are read off the germline V gene (reference sequence) as MNHNY and SVGAGI.